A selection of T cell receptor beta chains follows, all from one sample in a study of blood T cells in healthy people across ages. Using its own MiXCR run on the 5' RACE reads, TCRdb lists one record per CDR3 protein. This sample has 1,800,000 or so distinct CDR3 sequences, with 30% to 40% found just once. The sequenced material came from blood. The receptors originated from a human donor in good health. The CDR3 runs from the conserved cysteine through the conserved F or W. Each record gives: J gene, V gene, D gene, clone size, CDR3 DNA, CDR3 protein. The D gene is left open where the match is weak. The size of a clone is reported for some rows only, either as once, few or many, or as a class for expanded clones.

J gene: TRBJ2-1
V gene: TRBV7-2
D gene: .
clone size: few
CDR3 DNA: TGTGCCAGCAGCAAACGACTGCGGGCGAATGAGCAGTTCTTC
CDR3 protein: CASSKRLRANEQFF

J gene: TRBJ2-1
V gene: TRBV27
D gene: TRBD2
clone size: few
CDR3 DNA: TGTGCCAGCAGTCCAACGTTAAGCGGGGAGACCTACAATGAGCAGTTCTTC
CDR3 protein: CASSPTLSGETYNEQFF

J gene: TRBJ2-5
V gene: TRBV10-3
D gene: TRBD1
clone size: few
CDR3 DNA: TGTGCCACTACGACAGGGCTGGGGTTTGAGCAAGAGACCCAGTACTTC
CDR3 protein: CATTTGLGFEQETQYF

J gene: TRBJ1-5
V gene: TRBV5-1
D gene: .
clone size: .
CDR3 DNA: TGCGCCAGCAGCTTGGGGGGGGAAGGCAATCAGCCCCAGCATTTT
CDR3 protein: CASSLGGEGNQPQHF

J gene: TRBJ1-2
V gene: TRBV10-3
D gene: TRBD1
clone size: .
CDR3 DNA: TGTGCCATCAGTGCGGGACAGGGGTTGGACTATGGCTACACCTTC
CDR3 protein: CAISAGQGLDYGYTF

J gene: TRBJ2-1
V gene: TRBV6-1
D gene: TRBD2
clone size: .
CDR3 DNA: TGTGCCAGCAGTGTGTTTGCGGGGGGGCGAGGAGAGACCCAGTTCTTC
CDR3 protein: CASSVFAGGRGETQFF

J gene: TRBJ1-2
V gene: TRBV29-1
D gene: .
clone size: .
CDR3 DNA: TGCAGCGTTGAAGATTGGGGGGGACTTCTTTCTAACTATGGCTACACCTTC
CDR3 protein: CSVEDWGGLLSNYGYTF

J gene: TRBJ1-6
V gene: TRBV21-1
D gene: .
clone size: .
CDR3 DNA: TGTGCCAGCAGCCAAGTTAGTAGGGACAGCTCCTATAATTCACCCCTCCACTTT
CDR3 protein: CASSQVSRDSSYNSPLHF

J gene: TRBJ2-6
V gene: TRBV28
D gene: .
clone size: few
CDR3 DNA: TGTGCCAGCGTAACCGGGAGCTCTGGGGCCAACGTCCTGACTTTC
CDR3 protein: CASVTGSSGANVLTF

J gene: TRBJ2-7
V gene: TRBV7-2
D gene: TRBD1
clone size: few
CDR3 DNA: TGTGCCAGCAGGGATAGACAGGGGGACTTCGAGCAGTACTTC
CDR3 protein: CASRDRQGDFEQYF

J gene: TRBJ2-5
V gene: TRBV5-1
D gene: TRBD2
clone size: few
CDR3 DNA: TGCGCCAGCAGCTTGAATCCCGGGGGGGCGGAAGAGACCCAGTACTTC
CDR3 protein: CASSLNPGGAEETQYF

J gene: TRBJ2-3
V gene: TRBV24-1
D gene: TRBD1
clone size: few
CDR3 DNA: TGTGCCACCAGTGATACACAGGGGGCTGGAGATACGCAGTATTTT
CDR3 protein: CATSDTQGAGDTQYF

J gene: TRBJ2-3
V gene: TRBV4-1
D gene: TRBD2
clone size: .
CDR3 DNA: TGCGCCAGCAGCCAAGAACCTCCGGGACTAGCGGGGGGGCGATCAGATACGCAGTATTTT
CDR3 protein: CASSQEPPGLAGGRSDTQYF

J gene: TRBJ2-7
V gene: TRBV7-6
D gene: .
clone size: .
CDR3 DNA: TGTGCCAGCAGTTCCAGGGTTGGCAATGAGCAGTACTTC
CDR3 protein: CASSSRVGNEQYF

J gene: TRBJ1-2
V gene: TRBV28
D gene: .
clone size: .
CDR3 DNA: TGTGCCGGACAGACGGGGCTGCTCGGTGGCTACACCTTC
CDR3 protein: CAGQTGLLGGYTF

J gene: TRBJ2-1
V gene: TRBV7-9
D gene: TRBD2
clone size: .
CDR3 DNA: TGTGCCAGCAGGCCCACTAGCGGGGGGTTCCACAATGAGCAGTTCTTC
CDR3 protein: CASRPTSGGFHNEQFF

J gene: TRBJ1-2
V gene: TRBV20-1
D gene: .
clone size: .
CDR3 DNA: TGCAGTGCCCCGGTAGCAGTTAACTATGGCTACACCTTC
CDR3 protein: CSAPVAVNYGYTF

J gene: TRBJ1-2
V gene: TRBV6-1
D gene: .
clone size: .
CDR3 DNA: TGTGCCAGCTCCCCGGGTCTTTCCTTTAACTATGGCTACACCTTC
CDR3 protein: CASSPGLSFNYGYTF

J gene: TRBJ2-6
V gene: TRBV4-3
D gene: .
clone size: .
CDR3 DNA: TGCGCCAGCAGCCAAGAGCGCCAGTGGGGGGCCAACGTCCTGACTTTC
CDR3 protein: CASSQERQWGANVLTF

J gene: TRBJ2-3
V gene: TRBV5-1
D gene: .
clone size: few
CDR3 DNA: TGCGCCAGCAGCCTCCGTTGGGCCACAGATACGCAGTATTTT
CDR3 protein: CASSLRWATDTQYF

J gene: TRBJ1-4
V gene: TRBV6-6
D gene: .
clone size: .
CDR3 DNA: TGTGCCAGCAGTTACGGCAATGGAAAACTGTTTTTT
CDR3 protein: CASSYGNGKLFF

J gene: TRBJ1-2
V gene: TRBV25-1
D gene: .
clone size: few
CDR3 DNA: TGTGCCAGCAGTGAATCAATGACAGAAAGGATTTTTGGCTACACCTTC
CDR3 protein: CASSESMTERIFGYTF

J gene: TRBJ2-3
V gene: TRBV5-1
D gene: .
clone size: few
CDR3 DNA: TGCGCCAGCAGCACCAGGGAGGTCGGAGATACGCAGTATTTT
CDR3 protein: CASSTREVGDTQYF

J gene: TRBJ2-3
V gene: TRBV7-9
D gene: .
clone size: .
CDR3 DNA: TGTGCCAGCAGCTTAGTTCTAGGAATAACAGATACGCAGTATTTT
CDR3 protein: CASSLVLGITDTQYF

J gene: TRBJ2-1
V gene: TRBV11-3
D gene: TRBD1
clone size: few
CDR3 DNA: TGTGCCAGCAGCCCGGGGCACAGGGGGGAGCAGTTCTTC
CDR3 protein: CASSPGHRGEQFF

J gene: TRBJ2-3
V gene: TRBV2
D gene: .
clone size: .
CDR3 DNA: TGTGCCAGCAGTATTAGCACAGATACGCGGTATTTT
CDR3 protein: CASSISTDTRYF

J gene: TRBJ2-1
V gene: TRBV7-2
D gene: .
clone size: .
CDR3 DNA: TGTGCCAGCAGCTTAGCCCCCGGCGGGGCCTCCTACAATGAGCAGTTCTTC
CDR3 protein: CASSLAPGGASYNEQFF

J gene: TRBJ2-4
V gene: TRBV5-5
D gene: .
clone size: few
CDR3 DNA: TGTGCCAGCAGCTCGGGGACGGGTTTGGTAGAGCAGTACTTC
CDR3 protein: CASSSGTGLVEQYF

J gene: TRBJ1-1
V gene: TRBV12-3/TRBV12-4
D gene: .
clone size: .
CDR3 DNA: TGTGCCAGCAGTTCCCCCCTGGACGGGCTCACTGAAGCTTTCTTT
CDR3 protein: CASSSPLDGLTEAFF

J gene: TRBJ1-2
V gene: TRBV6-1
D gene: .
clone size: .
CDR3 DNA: TGTGCCAGCAGTGAATACAACGGTGCCTATGGCTACACCTTC
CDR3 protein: CASSEYNGAYGYTF

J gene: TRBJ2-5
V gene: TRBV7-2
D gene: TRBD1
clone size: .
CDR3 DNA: TGTGCCAGCAGCGTAAGACAGGGTTATGAGGAGACCCAGTACTTC
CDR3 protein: CASSVRQGYEETQYF

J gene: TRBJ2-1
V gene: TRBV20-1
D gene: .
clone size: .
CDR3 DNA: TGCAGTGCGATCCGCCAAGGGTCCCTATACAATGAGCAGTTCTTC
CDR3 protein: CSAIRQGSLYNEQFF

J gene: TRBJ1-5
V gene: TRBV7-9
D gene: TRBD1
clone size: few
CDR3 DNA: TGTGCCAGCAGCCCGTGGACAGGGGAAAGGAAAAATCAGCCCCAGCATTTT
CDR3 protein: CASSPWTGERKNQPQHF

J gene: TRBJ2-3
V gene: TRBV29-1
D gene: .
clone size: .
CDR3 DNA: TGCAGCGTGGGATCAGGCGGAGATACGCAGTATTTT
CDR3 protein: CSVGSGGDTQYF